A single sample gave rise to the 9 T cell receptor beta chains below, sequenced in a study of beta chain features in type 1 diabetes. Isolated RNA was reverse transcribed in full, so expressed TCRB transcripts were sequenced. The assay was immunoSEQ multiplex PCR, and TCRdb's table has in-frame clones only and misses some. The top ten hold around 0.015% of the sample, which has roughly 330,000 clones, 9.5% to 12% seen once. The source material was naive CD4+ T cells from blood. The receptors were gathered from a woman in her 30s in good health.

This chain joins TRBV19 and TRBJ1-5, with 7 bases identical to TRBD1. With V trimmed by 4 bases and J by 3 bases, 6 bases remained unmatched. The germline gives CDR1 LNHDA, CDR2 SQIVND (reference sequence). The CDR3 is 15 amino acids. The CDR3 sequence is CASSRDRVTNQPQHF. DNA of the CDR3: TGTGCCAGTAGTAGAGACAGGGTCACCAATCAGCCCCAGCATTTT.

This clone was counted a few times. Other DNA sequences in the sample encode the same CDR3. J is TRBJ1-2 and V is TRBV30, with 7 nucleotides matching TRBD1. From germline, CDR1 is GTSNPN and CDR2 SVGIG (reference sequence). CDR3 length equals 13 residues. The V gene end was trimmed by 4 bases and the J gene end by 5 bases; junction bases not matched to a gene: 7. The CDR3 DNA reads as TGTGCCTGGACAGGGGGGCCTGGTTATGGCTACACCTTC. It specifies CAWTGGPGYGYTF.

CDR3 region: CASSPYGERDEQFF. In DNA, the CDR3 is TGTGCCAGCAGTCCCTACGGGGAGCGGGATGAGCAGTTCTTC. This chain connects TRBV6-1 to TRBJ2-1, with D possibly matching TRBD2 (6 bases). V lost 5 bases to trimming and J lost 8 bases, with 16 bases between them. This CDR3 contains 14 residues. Germline CDR1 and CDR2: MNHNS and SASEGT.

This clone was counted between two and nine times. The CDR3 reads CASSRDRDRGYNEQFF. As DNA, the CDR3 is TGTGCCAGCAGCAGGGACCGGGACAGGGGTTACAATGAGCAGTTCTTC. This chain links TRBV11-2 with TRBJ2-1; 10 bases align to TRBD1. The V gene's germline CDR1 is SGHAT and CDR2 FQNNGV. This CDR3 is built from 16 residues. Trimming at V came to 5 bases and at J to 4 bases, leaving 8 bases not matched to a gene. The full variable domain, in which reference TRBV11-2 and TRBJ2-1 provide the parts outside the CDR3, is EAGVAQSPRYKIIEKRQSVAFWCNPISGHATLYWYQQILGQGPKLLIQFQNNGVVDDSQLPKDRFSAERLKGVDSTLKIQPAKLEDSAVYLCASSRDRDRGYNEQFFGPGTRLTVL.

This clone showed up just a few times. The gene calls are TRBV5-1 and TRBJ2-2; TRBD1 matches at 8 bases. The CDR3 is 15 amino acids. Germline V gives CDR1 SGHRS, CDR2 YFSETQ. V lost 3 bases and J lost 5; bases outside the gene matches: 6. The DNA of the CDR3 is TGCGCCAGCAGCTGGACAGGGTTGAAAACCGGGGAGCTGTTTTTT. This sequence encodes CASSWTGLKTGELFF.

The chain combines TRBV28 with TRBJ2-5; 12 bases are shared with TRBD2. V gave up 1 base and J gave up 2 bases; unmatched junction bases: 5. The CDR3 covers 17 residues. Germline V gives CDR1 MDHEN, CDR2 SYDVKM. CDR3 nucleotide sequence: TGTGCCAGCAGTTTATTGTCCGGGACTAGCGGGCAAGAGACCCAGTACTTC. The encoded protein is CASSLLSGTSGQETQYF.

This clone was picked up a small number of times. The sample has other DNA sequences that encode this CDR3 too. The chain has TRBV7-9 and TRBJ2-3, with D unclear. Deletions cut 3 bases from V and 1 base from J, with 5 bases between. This CDR3 is built from 13 residues. Germline lookup yields CDR1 SEHNR and CDR2 FQNEAQ (reference sequence). In DNA form, the CDR3 reads TGTGCCAGCAGCTTTCGTGGCACAGATACGCAGTATTTT. Amino acids: CASSFRGTDTQYF.

This clone showed up just a few times. This chain uses TRBV7-2 with TRBJ2-3; 12 nucleotides match TRBD2. The CDR3 extends over 13 amino acids. The trim removed 5 bases at V and 14 bases at J, leaving 8 bases unmatched. Germline lookup yields CDR1 SGHTA and CDR2 FQGNSA. In DNA, the CDR3 is TGTGCCAGCAGCCCGTCTAGCGGGAGGGTCCGGTATTTT. This gives the protein CASSPSSGRVRYF.

On this clone itself: The identical CDR3 is also encoded by other nucleotide sequences in the sample. The V and J genes are TRBV19 and TRBJ1-1; 7 bases fit TRBD1. Germline V gives CDR1 LNHDA, CDR2 SQIVND (reference sequence). J was trimmed by 0 bases and V by 8 bases; bases with no gene match: 3. The CDR3 spans 13 residues. DNA for the CDR3: TGTGCCAGTTCCGGGACAGTGAACACTGAAGCTTTCTTT. It translates to CASSGTVNTEAFF.